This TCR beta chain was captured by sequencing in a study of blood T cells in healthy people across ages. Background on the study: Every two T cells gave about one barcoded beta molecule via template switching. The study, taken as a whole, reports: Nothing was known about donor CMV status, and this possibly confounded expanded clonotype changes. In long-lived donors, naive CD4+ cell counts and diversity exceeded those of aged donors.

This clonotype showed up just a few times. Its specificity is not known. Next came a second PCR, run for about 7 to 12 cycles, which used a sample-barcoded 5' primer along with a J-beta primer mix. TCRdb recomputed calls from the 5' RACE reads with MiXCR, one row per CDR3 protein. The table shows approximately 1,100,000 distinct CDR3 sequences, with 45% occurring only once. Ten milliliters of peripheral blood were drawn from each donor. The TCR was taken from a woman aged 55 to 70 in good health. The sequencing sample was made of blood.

CDR3 coding DNA: TGTGCCAGCAGTTTGAGGGTTAGAGCGGCTGAAGCCAAAAACATTCAGTACTTC. It yields the protein CASSLRVRAAEAKNIQYF. The rearrangement links TRBV27 to TRBJ2-4, with a possible D match to TRBD2 (5 bases). Per the germline V gene, CDR1 is MNHEY and CDR2 is SMNVEV (reference sequence). Trimming left V 3 bases short and J 0 bases short, with 18 bases between. CDR3 length: 18 residues.